The T cell receptor (beta chain) described here comes from a study of blood T cell repertoires in COVID-19. Across the study: Acute and convalescent COVID-19 samples came from the United States, Italy and Spain. Sources were T cells, B-cell-depleted T cells, or PBMCs; the material itself was cDNA or gDNA.

In germline, CDR1 is KGHDR, CDR2 SFDVKD. This CDR3 comprises 13 residues. V was pared by 9 bases and J by 10 bases, with 15 bases between. Repertoires were generated with immunoSEQ multiplex PCR, while TCRdb's copy carries only in-frame clones and drops some. The sample contains fewer than 250,000 clones, less than 90% of which appear only once. Sequencing input: peripheral blood. The V gene is TRBV24-1, the J gene TRBJ1-6; D might be TRBD1 (6 bases). The clonotype originates from a man aged 35-49 years with acute or convalescent COVID-19. CDR3: CATQQGLRSPLHF. CDR3 coding DNA: TGTGCCACCCAACAGGGCCTTAGATCACCCCTCCACTTT.